This T cell receptor beta chain was sequenced for a study of PD-1 blockade in classical Hodgkin lymphoma. Produced via immunoSEQ multiplex PCR; TCRdb's table is partial and in-frame only. The sample consists of more than 15,000 clones, over 75% of them appearing once. With 1 base removed from V and 2 bases from J, the gap between germline ends came to 11 bases. The CDR3 has 16 residues. Germline lookup yields CDR1 MGHRA and CDR2 YSYEKL. Noted time point: newly diagnosed, previously untreated cHL patient sample. Starting with thawed PBMCs, CD4+ T cells were purified by magnetic negative selection. This receptor was obtained from a human donor with classical Hodgkin lymphoma. The chain joins TRBV4-1 to TRBJ2-2; D is perhaps TRBD1 or TRBD2 (5 bases each). Input material: CD4+ T cells from blood. This chain's CDR3 is CASSQVGGVNTGELFF. CDR3 nucleotides: TGCGCCAGCAGCCAAGTTGGGGGTGTTAACACCGGGGAGCTGTTTTTT.